One and the same sample provided the 14 T cell receptor beta chains below, sequenced in a study of identical twins. TCRdb fed the 5' RACE reads into MiXCR, producing one record per CDR3 protein. The sample includes approximately 150,000 distinct CDR3 sequences, roughly 3.5% seen only once; the top ten take approximately 7.7%. The sequenced sample was memory T cells sorted from blood. These receptors all come from a man between 18 and 35 years old in good health.

Many counts were recorded for this clonotype. V is TRBV10-3 and J is TRBJ2-5; D unresolved. The CDR3 has 14 amino acids. Germline CDR1 and CDR2: ENHRY and SYGVKD. The ends were cut back, 5 bases at V and 5 bases at J, with 15 bases in the middle. Here the CDR3 reads CAISIGVSGETQYF. In DNA, the CDR3 is TGTGCCATCAGTATCGGAGTTAGTGGGGAGACCCAGTACTTC.

The chain is built from TRBV6-2 or TRBV6-3 and TRBJ2-7; TRBD2 matches at 9 bases. The junction had 4 bases not matched to a gene; V was cut back by 7 bases and J by 0 bases. The CDR3 loop spans 14 amino acids. Germline V gene data show CDR1 as MNHEY and CDR2 as SVGEGT. The CDR3 DNA reads TGTGCCAGCACTCAAGCGGGAGGCTCCTACGAGCAGTACTTC. Translation gives CASTQAGGSYEQYF.

This clonotype was recorded many times. The rearrangement joins TRBV9 to TRBJ1-6; the match to TRBD1 covers 7 bases. CDR3 size: 15 residues. J gave up 9 bases and V 4 bases, and 10 bases lay outside the gene matches. Germline CDR1 is SGDLS and CDR2 is YYNGEE. The DNA of the CDR3 is TGTGCCAGCAGCTCGCGGGAGGGGGCCGGTTCACCCCTCCACTTT. This translates into CASSSREGAGSPLHF.

This clonotype was seen a handful of times. The chain recombines TRBV6-5 with TRBJ2-2, with 8 bases lining up with TRBD2. Germline V gene sequence: CDR1 MNHEY, CDR2 SVGAGI. After removal of 2 bases from V and 6 bases from J, the junction contained 17 bases not matched to a gene. The length of the CDR3 is 19 residues. CDR3 protein: CASSYPTHAGRAFAGELFF. The CDR3 DNA reads as TGTGCCAGCAGTTACCCCACCCACGCCGGGAGGGCCTTTGCCGGGGAGCTGTTTTTT.

This clonotype was seen ten or more times. This chain joins TRBV6-1 and TRBJ1-3; 7 nucleotides agree with TRBD1. The trim removed 7 bases at V and 4 bases at J, leaving 7 bases unmatched. The germline gives CDR1 MNHNS, CDR2 SASEGT. The CDR3 covers 14 residues. In DNA form, the CDR3 reads TGTGCCAGCACACCGACAGGGACCGGAAACACCATATATTTT. Translation: CASTPTGTGNTIYF.

This clonotype was seen ten or more times. An end of the junction does not agree with germline; a read error may underlie this. The genes are TRBV15 and TRBJ2-1; a weak D match, TRBD1 (5 bases). The CDR3 spans 11 residues. CDR1 LNHNV and CDR2 YYDKDF come from the germline V gene (reference sequence). The CDR3 here is CATSRGMTVLF. CDR3 bases: TGTGCCACCAGCAGAGGAATGACAGTTCTCTTC.

This clonotype has ten or more counts. This sequence joins TRBV6-1 and TRBJ2-5; the D is unclear. Trimming took off 2 bases at V and 5 bases at J, with 15 bases between the two ends. In germline, CDR1 is MNHNS, CDR2 SASEGT. The CDR3 spans 15 residues. CDR3 amino acids: CASSEMVAAFETQYF. The DNA of the CDR3 is TGTGCCAGCAGTGAAATGGTAGCTGCGTTCGAGACCCAGTACTTC.

This clonotype showed up many times. This chain uses TRBV27 with TRBJ1-2, with a weak D call TRBD1 (6 bases). CDR1 and CDR2 from the germline V gene are MNHEY and SMNVEV (reference sequence). CDR3 length: 16 amino acids. The V end lost 6 bases, the J end lost 3 bases, and 20 bases lay between the germline ends. The CDR3 loop reads CASSNELGRGYYGYTF. The CDR3 DNA follows: TGTGCCAGCAGCAACGAGCTAGGGAGGGGGTACTATGGCTACACCTTC.

A few counts support this clonotype. The chain carries TRBV2 and TRBJ2-7; D is ambiguous. The germline V gene encodes CDR1 SNHLY and CDR2 FYNNEI. Deletions cut 1 base from V and 1 base from J, with 8 bases between. The CDR3 is 14 residues long. CDR3 coding DNA: TGTGCCAGCAGTGAAGGTAGTCCTTCCTACGAGCAGTACTTC. As protein: CASSEGSPSYEQYF.

The CDR3 region is CASSPGTLKETQYF. The CDR3 DNA is TGTGCCAGCAGCCCCGGGACCTTAAAAGAGACCCAGTACTTC. The chain is built from TRBV11-3 and TRBJ2-5; D is tentatively TRBD1 or TRBD2 (5 bases each). The V end lost 5 bases, the J end lost 3 bases, and 13 bases lay between the germline ends. CDR3 length: 14 residues. Germline V lookup: CDR1 SGHNT, CDR2 YENEEA.

This clonotype was seen many times. V gene TRBV7-9 combines with J gene TRBJ2-5; 7 bases align to TRBD2. The germline gives CDR1 SEHNR, CDR2 FQNEAQ (reference sequence). The CDR3 contains 14 residues. J gave up 5 bases and V 6 bases, and 9 bases lay outside the gene matches. The CDR3 spells CASSGRGLGETQYF. CDR3 DNA sequence: TGTGCCAGCAGTGGGAGGGGCCTAGGGGAGACCCAGTACTTC.

The sample holds many counts of this clonotype. The chain links TRBV18 to TRBJ2-7; 9 bases fit TRBD1. After removal of 3 bases from V and 3 bases from J, the junction contained 3 bases not matched to a gene. The CDR3 runs to 14 residues. CDR1 KGHSH and CDR2 LQKENI come from the germline V gene. The CDR3 here is CASSPGQGVYEQYF. CDR3 nucleotide sequence: TGTGCCAGCTCACCGGGACAGGGTGTCTACGAGCAGTACTTC.

In its sample, this clonotype was seen many times. This rearrangement joins TRBV7-8 to TRBJ1-2; a possible D gene is TRBD1 (6 bases). CDR1 and CDR2 from the germline V gene are SGHVS and FQNEAQ. V lost 5 bases and J 3 bases, leaving 13 bases between the germline ends. The CDR3 length is 14 residues. CDR3 amino acids: CASSNRVGDYGYTF. The CDR3 DNA is TGTGCCAGCAGCAACAGGGTGGGGGACTATGGCTACACCTTC.

This clonotype was seen at least ten times. The chain combines TRBV20-1 with TRBJ2-7, with 16 bases lining up with TRBD2. The CDR3 is made up of 17 amino acids. The germline V gene encodes CDR1 DFQATT and CDR2 SNEGSKA (reference sequence). The CDR3 bases are TGCAGGGCACGGATGGGACTAGCGGGAGGGAACTCCTACGAGCAGTACGTC. Translating it yields CRARMGLAGGNSYEQYV.